These 28 T cell receptor beta chains were sequenced from one sample in a study of identical twins. TCRdb re-derived calls from the 5' RACE reads in MiXCR, one entry per CDR3 protein. The table has 450,000 to 600,000 distinct CDR3 sequences, about a fifth seen once. This same sample was also taken into another study, of yellow fever vaccine responses in identical twins.

What was sequenced was CD4+ T cells sorted from blood. These receptors all stem from a woman aged 18-35 years in good health.

This clonotype has only a few counts. The rearrangement joins TRBV6-1 to TRBJ2-1, with 12 nucleotides matching TRBD2. The CDR3 totals 15 residues. In germline, CDR1 is MNHNS, CDR2 SASEGT. The J segment lost 7 bases and the V segment lost 10 bases, leaving 11 bases of the junction unmatched. Written as DNA, the CDR3 is TGTGCCACCTCAGGGGGGACTAGCGGGTTTAATGAGCAGTTCTTC. Encoded protein: CATSGGTSGFNEQFF.

This clonotype was counted between two and nine times. The chain links TRBV18 to TRBJ2-7; D ambiguous. Trimming pared 3 bases from V and 3 bases from J, leaving 12 bases between. CDR1 is KGHSH and CDR2 is LQKENI in the germline V gene. This CDR3 region has 14 residues. CDR3 in DNA: TGTGCCAGCTCACCTGGTCCAACCTACTACGAGCAGTACTTC. It is translated as CASSPGPTYYEQYF.

Only a few counts were recorded for this clonotype. The chain uses TRBV5-1 and TRBJ2-1, with TRBD1 matching over 7 bases. CDR3 length equals 15 residues. J lost 7 bases, V lost 3 bases, and 10 bases had no gene match. Germline assignment: CDR1 SGHRS and CDR2 YFSETQ. CDR3 coding DNA: TGCGCCAGCAGCTCCGGACAGGCCCAGGGTAATGAGCAGTTCTTC. Encoded protein: CASSSGQAQGNEQFF.

V is TRBV12-3 or TRBV12-4 and J is TRBJ2-3; 8 bases match TRBD1. The V and J ends lost 5 bases and 1 base, in that order; junction bases with no gene match: 8. The CDR3 length is 16 residues. The DNA for the CDR3 is TGTGCCAGCAGTGATGGGACAGGAGCGGGCACAGATACGCAGTATTTT. Amino acid sequence: CASSDGTGAGTDTQYF.

This sequence joins TRBV7-8 and TRBJ2-1; 7 positions agree with TRBD2. J was trimmed by 2 bases and V by 5 bases; bases with no gene match: 15. This CDR3 is built from 18 residues. The germline V gene has CDR1 SGHVS and CDR2 FQNEAQ. CDR3 in DNA: TGTGCCAGCAGCAACCGACGCCGACTAGCAACCACCTACAATGAGCAGTTCTTC. It yields the protein CASSNRRRLATTYNEQFF.

The J gene is TRBJ2-1, the V gene TRBV7-9, with 9 bases fitting TRBD2. Germline CDR1 SEHNR, CDR2 FQNEAQ (reference sequence). The CDR3 sequence is 16 residues long. With 3 bases clipped from V and 4 bases from J, the junction kept 7 bases outside the gene matches. The CDR3 loop reads CASSFPGLALYNEQFF. CDR3 coding DNA: TGTGCCAGCAGCTTTCCGGGACTAGCCCTATACAATGAGCAGTTCTTC.

This clonotype was observed a handful of times. The chain links TRBV7-8 to TRBJ1-1; no reliable D call. The V end lost 3 bases, the J end lost 4 bases, and 12 bases lay between the germline ends. Germline CDR1 reads SGHVS; CDR2 reads FQNEAQ. The CDR3 is 14 amino acids. Here the CDR3 DNA reads TGTGCCAGCAGCTTTCTGAGGGAAGGCACTGAAGCTTTCTTT. Translation: CASSFLREGTEAFF.

This clonotype was detected once. The V and J genes are TRBV5-1 and TRBJ2-6; tentatively, D is TRBD2 (5 bases). V was trimmed by 3 bases and J by 4 bases, leaving 17 bases between them. This CDR3 has 17 amino acids. The germline V gene has CDR1 SGHRS and CDR2 YFSETQ. In DNA form, the CDR3 reads TGCGCCAGCAGCTGGCGGGCCGACTCCTCCGGGGCCAACGTCCTGACTTTC. Translating gives CASSWRADSSGANVLTF.

The V and J genes are TRBV12-3 or TRBV12-4 and TRBJ1-4; TRBD1 matches 7 bases. The CDR3 has 12 amino acids. The junction had 5 bases not matched to a gene; V was cut back by 6 bases and J by 10 bases. The CDR3 spells CASSPGTAKLFF. CDR3 DNA: TGTGCCAGCAGCCCAGGGACAGCAAAACTGTTTTTT.

This clonotype was found a few times. The chain links TRBV10-3 to TRBJ1-5, with unresolved D. Germline V gene data show CDR1 as ENHRY and CDR2 as SYGVKD. V was trimmed by 8 bases and J by 0 bases, leaving 8 bases between them. The CDR3 length is 13 residues. The CDR3 DNA follows: TGTGCCATCGGTTCAGATAGCAATCAGCCCCAGCATTTT. This gives the protein CAIGSDSNQPQHF.

This chain uses TRBV28 with TRBJ2-7; 7 bases align to TRBD1. V was clipped by 2 bases and J by 4 bases; unmatched bases: 11. The CDR3 sequence is 16 residues long. The germline gives CDR1 MDHEN, CDR2 SYDVKM. CDR3 loop: CASSLERQGLGYEQYV. CDR3 sequence (DNA): TGTGCCAGCAGTTTAGAACGACAGGGTTTGGGATACGAGCAGTACGTC.

This clonotype was counted once. Given a much more abundant clone one base away, this may be a read error. The genes are TRBV9 and TRBJ2-3; D remains unclear. V shed 0 bases and J shed 3 bases, with 11 bases lying between them. CDR1 SGDLS and CDR2 YYNGEE come from the germline V gene. This CDR3 spans 15 amino acids. In DNA form, the CDR3 reads TGTGCCAGCAGCGTAGAACAGTCTCTGACAGATACGCAGTATTTT. Amino acid sequence: CASSVEQSLTDTQYF.

This chain joins TRBV7-9 and TRBJ1-5, with D possibly TRBD1 on 5 matching bases. Germline loops: CDR1 SEHNR, CDR2 FQNEAQ (reference sequence). The CDR3 is made up of 15 amino acids. The V end lost 4 bases, the J end lost 1 base, and 11 bases lay between the germline ends. The CDR3 sequence: CASSSSGLSNQPQHF. The CDR3 region has the DNA TGTGCCAGCAGCTCATCAGGGCTAAGCAATCAGCCCCAGCATTTT.

This clonotype was counted only a few times. The rearrangement joins TRBV7-2 to TRBJ2-3, with 7 bases matching TRBD1. Germline V gene sequence: CDR1 SGHTA, CDR2 FQGNSA. The CDR3 is 15 residues long. Losses at the gene ends were 5 bases for V and 4 bases for J; bases not matched to a gene: 9. CDR3 bases: TGTGCCAGCAGCGGGTCGAGGGGGCGCTCAGATACGCAGTATTTT. Translation gives CASSGSRGRSDTQYF. Full variable domain (outside the CDR3, taken from reference TRBV7-2 and TRBJ2-3): GAGVSQSPSNKVTEKGKDVELRCDPISGHTALYWYRQSLGQGLEFLIYFQGNSAPDKSGLPSDRFSAERTGGSVSTLTIQRTQQEDSAVYLCASSGSRGRSDTQYFGPGTRLTVL.

This chain uses TRBV7-6 with TRBJ1-6; a weak D match, TRBD1 (6 bases). The CDR3 is made up of 15 amino acids. Germline CDR1 and CDR2: SGHVS and FNYEAQ. Trimming removed 3 bases at V and 6 bases at J, with 12 bases between. The CDR3 loop reads CASSFFRGPNSPLHF. Here the CDR3 DNA reads TGTGCCAGCAGCTTCTTCAGGGGTCCTAATTCACCCCTCCACTTT.

The chain has TRBV25-1 and TRBJ2-5; 7 bases line up with TRBD1. The V segment lost 5 bases and the J segment 4 bases; nucleotides outside the gene matches: 16. This CDR3 is built from 17 residues. The germline V gene encodes CDR1 MGHDK and CDR2 SYGVNS. CDR3 residues: CASSRGWSGGVGETQYF. In DNA, the CDR3 is TGTGCCAGCAGTCGAGGATGGTCAGGGGGTGTAGGAGAGACCCAGTACTTC.

This rearrangement joins TRBV2 to TRBJ1-5; D uncertain. Germline CDR1 is SNHLY and CDR2 is FYNNEI. The CDR3 covers 14 residues. Trimming took off 7 bases at V and 0 bases at J, with 10 bases between the two ends. This chain's CDR3 is CASTAGSSNQPQHF. The CDR3 bases are TGTGCCAGCACCGCCGGGTCTAGCAATCAGCCCCAGCATTTT.

This clonotype was counted ten times or more. The chain combines TRBV21-1 with TRBJ1-2. TRBV21-1 represents a pseudogene. The CDR3 has 11 residues. The DNA of the CDR3 is TGTGCCAGCAGCGCGAACTATGGCTACACCTTC. Translation: CASSANYGYTF.

This clonotype was observed a handful of times. V is TRBV20-1 and J is TRBJ2-3, with D tentatively TRBD2 (6 bases). Germline lookup yields CDR1 DFQATT and CDR2 SNEGSKA (reference sequence). V was trimmed by 1 base and J by 0 bases, leaving 14 bases between them. There are 16 residues in the CDR3. The CDR3 nucleotides read TGCAGTGCTAGAGTCGGGAAGGGGACTAGCACAGATACGCAGTATTTT. Protein product: CSARVGKGTSTDTQYF.

This clonotype showed up just a few times. The chain links TRBV12-3 or TRBV12-4 to TRBJ1-1; D is ambiguous. Trimming stripped 6 bases from V and 4 bases from J, with 15 bases between. The CDR3 is made up of 14 amino acids. The CDR3 nucleotides read TGTGCCAGCAGGCCATGGGGAGGCGTCACTGAAGCTTTCTTT. Protein sequence: CASRPWGGVTEAFF.

The chain is built from TRBV10-3 and TRBJ2-7, with 8 bases matching TRBD2. This CDR3 is built from 13 residues. The ends lost 6 bases at V and 6 bases at J; junction bases unmatched: 7. The germline V gene has CDR1 ENHRY and CDR2 SYGVKD. The CDR3 spells CAIRGTSRREQYF. CDR3 bases: TGTGCCATCAGAGGGACTAGTAGGCGCGAGCAGTACTTC.

The table lists this clonotype with a few counts. The rearrangement uses TRBV7-2 and TRBJ2-1, with TRBD2 as a possible D gene (6 bases). This CDR3 comprises 15 residues. The germline V gene has CDR1 SGHTA and CDR2 FQGNSA. V lost 7 bases and J lost 5, with 18 bases in between. The CDR3 nucleotides read TGTGCCAGCACCCTGCGACTAGTCGAAAACAATGAGCAGTTCTTC. It codes for CASTLRLVENNEQFF.

The CDR3 spells CSVGQGGRDTIYF. The DNA of the CDR3 is TGCAGCGTCGGACAGGGGGGTAGGGACACCATATATTTT. The rearrangement joins TRBV29-1 to TRBJ1-3; the match to TRBD1 covers 10 bases. Unmatched junction bases numbered 7, after V lost 6 bases and J lost 8 bases. This CDR3 has 13 amino acids. CDR1 SQVTM and CDR2 ANQGSEA come from the germline V gene.

The chain joins TRBV20-1 to TRBJ1-1; perhaps TRBD1 as D (6 bases). The CDR3 is 14 amino acids. Trimming removed 1 base from V and 3 bases from J, with 12 bases in between. Germline lookup yields CDR1 DFQATT and CDR2 SNEGSKA (reference sequence). The CDR3 loop is CSARAGAGDTEAFF. CDR3 sequence (DNA): TGCAGTGCTAGAGCAGGGGCAGGGGACACTGAAGCTTTCTTT.

In this sample, this clonotype turned up a few times. The J gene is TRBJ2-7, the V gene TRBV4-2; 9 positions match TRBD2. V dropped 4 bases and J dropped 0; count of bases not matched to a gene: 13. The CDR3 is 18 amino acids. The V gene's germline CDR1 is LGHNA and CDR2 YNFKEQ. The CDR3 loop is CASSRVGGRGESSYEQYF. For the CDR3, the DNA is TGTGCCAGCAGCCGCGTGGGCGGGAGGGGGGAGAGCTCCTACGAGCAGTACTTC.

The table lists this clonotype with a few counts. The chain couples TRBV5-6 to TRBJ2-1; 7 bases match TRBD1. The length of the CDR3 is 15 residues. Germline V gene lookup returns CDR1 SGHDT and CDR2 YYEEEE. After removal of 0 bases from V and 4 bases from J, the junction contained 4 bases not matched to a gene. CDR3 sequence: CASSLERGQYNEQFF. In DNA form, the CDR3 reads TGTGCCAGCAGCTTGGAGAGGGGGCAGTACAATGAGCAGTTCTTC.

This clonotype has just a few counts. The genes are TRBV5-1 and TRBJ2-3; 15 bases line up with TRBD2. This CDR3 spans 19 amino acids. The junction had 11 bases not matched to a gene; V was cut back by 5 bases and J by 1 base. In germline, CDR1 is SGHRS, CDR2 YFSETQ. CDR3 nucleotides: TGCGCCAGCAGATCTATAACCGGGACTAGCGGGGGGCGCACAGATACGCAGTATTTT. This gives the protein CASRSITGTSGGRTDTQYF.

This clonotype was observed a few times. The chain joins TRBV28 to TRBJ1-5; D remains ambiguous. Germline CDR1 is MDHEN and CDR2 is SYDVKM. The CDR3 is 14 residues long. V was trimmed by 3 bases and J by 4 bases, leaving 10 bases between them. CDR3: CASSFLRRNQPQHF. The CDR3 bases are TGTGCCAGCAGTTTTCTTCGGCGGAATCAGCCCCAGCATTTT.